One and the same sample provided the 3 T cell receptor beta chains below, sequenced in a study of blood T cell repertoires in COVID-19. Generated by immunoSEQ multiplex PCR, the TCRdb table keeps only in-frame clones and is missing some. The table records over 120,000 clones, roughly 75% of them present only once. Sequencing input: PBMCs or T cells enriched from blood (not recorded which). The receptors were sampled from a woman in her forties or fifties who had recovered from COVID-19.

The gene calls are TRBV28 and TRBJ1-4, with D perhaps TRBD1 (5 bases). Deletions cut 6 bases from V and 8 bases from J, with 16 bases between. The CDR3 runs 14 residues. Germline CDR1 reads MDHEN; CDR2 reads SYDVKM. The chain's CDR3 is CASSIAGDSEKLFF. The CDR3 DNA sequence: TGTGCCAGCAGCATTGCGGGGGATTCCGAAAAACTGTTTTTT.

This clone was counted between two and nine times. The chain links TRBV5-6 to TRBJ1-4; TRBD1 matches at 11 bases. V gave up 4 bases and J gave up 0 bases; unmatched junction bases: 2. Per germline, CDR1 SGHDT and CDR2 YYEEEE. The CDR3 has 16 residues. The CDR3 nucleotides are TGTGCCAGCAGCCGGGACAGGGGGTCAACTAATGAAAAACTGTTTTTT. It yields the protein CASSRDRGSTNEKLFF.

The chain combines TRBV21-1 with TRBJ1-3; the DNA was not compared with TRBD1, the D call given in the table. TRBV21-1 is listed as a pseudogene. This CDR3 has 15 amino acids. In DNA form, the CDR3 reads TGTGCCAGCAGCAAAGCTGGCAGGGTAGGAAACACCATATATTTT. Its protein product is CASSKAGRVGNTIYF.